This note documents a single T cell receptor (beta chain) sequence. This sample stems from a study of technical replicates of blood from a handful of donors. Trimming at V came to 0 bases and at J to 4 bases, leaving 3 bases not matched to a gene. Germline V gene lookup returns CDR1 SGHRS and CDR2 YFSETQ. CDR3 length equals 14 residues. The table came from immunoSEQ multiplex PCR; TCRdb's copy has only in-frame clones and leaves some out. Of about 62,000 clones listed, 98% are singletons. Specimen: T cells isolated from PBMCs. The receptor comes from a human donor in good health. The rearrangement links TRBV5-1 to TRBJ2-5, with 7 positions matching TRBD1. This CDR3 is CASSLANRGETQYF. CDR3 sequence (DNA): TGCGCCAGCAGCTTGGCGAACAGGGGAGAGACCCAGTACTTC.